A selection of T cell receptor beta chains follows, all from one sample in a study of T cells in Graves' hyperthyroidism and ophthalmopathy. Each CDR3 protein is one row after TCRdb ran MiXCR on the multiplex PCR reads. This sample has approximately 380,000 distinct CDR3 sequences, with about 14% found just once. Source material: blood. Every receptor here comes from a man aged 45-65 years with Graves' ophthalmopathy. Each CDR3 is given with its conserved first and last residue. A D gene is named only where the DNA matches it firmly. Expanded clones get a size class; other rows say once, few or many, or leave the size out.

TRBV5-6,-,TRBJ2-5,many,CASSTEETQYF,TGTGCCAGCAGCACCGAAGAGACCCAGTACTTC
TRBV15,TRBD1,TRBJ1-1,-,CATSRWGQGDTEAFF,TGTGCCACCAGCAGGTGGGGACAGGGGGACACTGAAGCTTTCTTT
TRBV20-1,TRBD1,TRBJ1-2,-,CSVTCDRGGGYAF,TGCAGCGTAACTTGCGACAGGGGGGGAGGCTACGCCTTC
TRBV5-1,-,TRBJ1-1,many,CASSEGARARHTEAFF,TGCGCCAGCAGCGAGGGAGCTCGGGCCCGTCACACTGAAGCTTTCTTT
TRBV18,TRBD2,TRBJ2-1,many,CASSPPLLAGQYNEQFF,TGTGCCAGCTCACCACCACTCCTAGCGGGACAATACAATGAGCAGTTCTTC
TRBV3-1,-,TRBJ2-7,many,CASSQPGPNFYEQYF,TGTGCCAGCAGCCAACCCGGACCGAATTTCTACGAGCAGTACTTC
TRBV28,-,TRBJ1-1,-,CASSSPRDANTEAFF,TGTGCCAGCAGTTCCCCCAGAGATGCGAACACTGAAGCTTTCTTT
TRBV7-2,-,TRBJ2-7,many,CASSLSWVRDNSYEQYF,TGTGCCAGCAGCTTAAGTTGGGTCCGAGACAACTCCTACGAGCAGTACTTC
TRBV11-2,TRBD2,TRBJ2-2,-,CASSLLAGRTGELFF,TGTGCCAGCAGCTTACTAGCGGGACGCACCGGGGAGCTGTTTTTT
TRBV12-3/TRBV12-4,-,TRBJ2-1,many,CASRYSGNTYNEQFF,TGTGCCAGCAGATATAGCGGAAATACCTACAATGAGCAGTTCTTC
TRBV2,TRBD2,TRBJ2-2,many,CASGGLAGGLGELFF,TGTGCCAGCGGTGGACTAGCGGGAGGTCTCGGGGAGCTGTTTTTT
TRBV4-2,-,TRBJ1-1,few,CASSPGEGGDTEAFF,TGTGCCAGCAGCCCCGGGGAAGGCGGGGACACTGAAGCTTTCTTT
TRBV12-3/TRBV12-4,-,TRBJ2-2,many,CASSFVGANTGELFF,TGTGCCAGCAGTTTCGTCGGCGCCAACACCGGGGAGCTGTTTTTT
TRBV6-2/TRBV6-3,-,TRBJ2-3,many,CASSTDNTDTQYF,TGTGCCAGCAGTACGGACAACACAGATACGCAGTATTTT
TRBV3-1,-,TRBJ2-6,few,CASRQVPGANVLTF,TGTGCCAGCAGGCAAGTACCTGGGGCCAACGTCCTGACTTTC
TRBV12-3/TRBV12-4,-,TRBJ1-1,many,CASSFGKTEAFF,TGTGCCAGCAGTTTCGGAAAAACTGAAGCTTTCTTT
TRBV3-1,-,TRBJ2-7,many,CASSPLDAGTISYEQYF,TGTGCCAGCAGCCCCCTTGACGCGGGGACCATCTCCTACGAGCAGTACTTC
TRBV19,-,TRBJ2-7,few,CASSVDGPYEQYF,TGTGCCAGTAGTGTAGACGGGCCCTACGAGCAGTACTTC
TRBV10-1,TRBD2,TRBJ2-3,once,CASSDASGRSGDTQYF,TGCGCCAGCAGTGATGCTAGCGGGAGGTCCGGGGATACGCAGTATTTT
TRBV12-3/TRBV12-4,TRBD1,TRBJ1-2,many,CASSGTVNYGYTF,TGTGCCAGCAGCGGGACAGTCAACTATGGCTACACCTTC
TRBV12-3/TRBV12-4,-,TRBJ1-2,-,CASRNSQGGNDYGYTF,TGTGCCAGCAGGAATTCTCAGGGAGGGAACGACTATGGCTACACCTTC
TRBV12-5,-,TRBJ2-2,few,CASGLAQIGGNGGLNTGELFF,TGTGCTAGTGGTTTGGCACAGATTGGGGGAAACGGGGGCCTGAACACCGGGGAGCTGTTTTTT
TRBV5-1,TRBD1,TRBJ1-1,-,CASSQDRGRGAFF,TGCGCCAGCAGCCAAGACAGGGGCCGAGGGGCTTTCTTT
TRBV27,-,TRBJ2-3,many,CASSLHRVADTQYF,TGTGCCAGCAGTTTACACAGGGTCGCAGATACGCAGTATTTT
TRBV28,-,TRBJ1-1,many,CASSYRVPLGTEAFF,TGTGCCAGCAGTTACAGGGTACCCCTGGGGACTGAAGCTTTCTTT